This T cell receptor beta chain was sequenced for a study of shared clonotypes between healthy human individuals. About the research overall: Each donor contributed plates that comprised three CD4 naive, three CD4 memory, two CD8 naive and one CD8 memory.

Caucasian adults living in Nashville, Tennessee, provided all samples. CD45RO+ cells were combined with CCR7-negative CD45RA+ TemRA cells to form CD8 memory. The repertoire was sequenced with immunoSEQ multiplex PCR; TCRdb's copy has only in-frame clones and lacks some. The data show roughly 320,000 clones, more than 75% seen once. V was shortened by 0 bases and J by 10 bases, with 13 bases between the two germline ends. The CDR3 is made up of 13 amino acids. Germline V CDR1 and CDR2: GTSNPN, SVGIG (reference sequence). As regards this clone: What it binds is not known.

Study results and caveats: Memory subsets had estimated richness that was generally smaller than that of naive subsets.

The chain is built from TRBV30 and TRBJ1-5; perhaps TRBD1 as D (6 bases). The material sequenced was memory CD8+ T cells sorted from blood. As for subset: CD45RO+ cells pooled with CCR7-negative TemRA cells. This receptor was obtained from a man younger than 35 in good health. CDR3 nucleotide sequence: TGTGCCTGGAGTGTACCGGGGGGGGGCCCCCAGCATTTT. Protein product: CAWSVPGGGPQHF. Together with reference TRBV30 and TRBJ1-5, the CDR3 gives the full variable domain: SQTIHQWPATLVQPVGSPLSLECTVEGTSNPNLYWYRQAAGRGLQLLFYSVGIGQISSEVPQNLSASRPQDRQFILSSKKLLLSDSGFYLCAWSVPGGGPQHFGDGTRLSIL.